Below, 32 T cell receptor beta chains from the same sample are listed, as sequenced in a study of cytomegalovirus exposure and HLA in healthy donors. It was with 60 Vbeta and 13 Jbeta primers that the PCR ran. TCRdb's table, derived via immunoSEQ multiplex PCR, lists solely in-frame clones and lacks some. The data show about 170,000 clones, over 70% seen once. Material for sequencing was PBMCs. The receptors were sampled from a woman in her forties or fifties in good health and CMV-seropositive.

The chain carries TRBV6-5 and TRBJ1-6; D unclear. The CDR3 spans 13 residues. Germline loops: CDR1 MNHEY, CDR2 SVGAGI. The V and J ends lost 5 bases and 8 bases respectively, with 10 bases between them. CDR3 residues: CASSPGFYSPLHF. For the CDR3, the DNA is TGTGCCAGCAGTCCCGGGTTCTATTCACCCCTCCACTTT.

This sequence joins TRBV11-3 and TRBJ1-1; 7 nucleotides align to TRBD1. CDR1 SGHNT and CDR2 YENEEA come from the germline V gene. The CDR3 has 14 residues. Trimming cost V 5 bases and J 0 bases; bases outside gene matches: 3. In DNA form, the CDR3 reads TGTGCCAGCAGCCGGGACAGCATGAACACTGAAGCTTTCTTT. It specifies CASSRDSMNTEAFF.

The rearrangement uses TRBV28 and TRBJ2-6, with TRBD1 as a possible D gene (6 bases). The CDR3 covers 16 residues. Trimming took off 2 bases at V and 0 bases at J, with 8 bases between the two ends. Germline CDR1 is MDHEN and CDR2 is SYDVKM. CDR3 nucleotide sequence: TGTGCCAGCAGTTTAGACAGGACCTCTGGGGCCAACGTCCTGACTTTC. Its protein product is CASSLDRTSGANVLTF.

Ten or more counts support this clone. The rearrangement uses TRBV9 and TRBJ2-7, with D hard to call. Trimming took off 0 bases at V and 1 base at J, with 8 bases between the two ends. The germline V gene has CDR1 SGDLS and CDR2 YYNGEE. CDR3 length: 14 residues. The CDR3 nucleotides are TGTGCCAGCAGCGTAGATCACAGTTCCTACGAGCAGTACTTC. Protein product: CASSVDHSSYEQYF.

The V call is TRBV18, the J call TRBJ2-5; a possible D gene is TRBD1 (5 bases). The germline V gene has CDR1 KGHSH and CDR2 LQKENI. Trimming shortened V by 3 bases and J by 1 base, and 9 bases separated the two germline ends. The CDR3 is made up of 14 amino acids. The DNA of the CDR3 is TGTGCCAGCTCACCGAGACAGAGCCAAGAGACCCAGTACTTC. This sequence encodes CASSPRQSQETQYF.

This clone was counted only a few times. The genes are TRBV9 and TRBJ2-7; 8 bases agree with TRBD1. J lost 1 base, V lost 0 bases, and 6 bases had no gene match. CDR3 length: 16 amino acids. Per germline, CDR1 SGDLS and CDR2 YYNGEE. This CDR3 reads CASSVGTGGKSYEQYF. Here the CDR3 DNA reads TGTGCCAGCAGCGTAGGAACAGGGGGGAAGTCCTACGAGCAGTACTTC. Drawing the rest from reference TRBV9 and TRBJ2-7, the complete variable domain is DSGVTQTPKHLITATGQRVTLRCSPRSGDLSVYWYQQSLDQGLQFLIQYYNGEERAKGNILERFSAQQFPDLHSELNLSSLELGDSALYFCASSVGTGGKSYEQYFGPGTRLTVT.

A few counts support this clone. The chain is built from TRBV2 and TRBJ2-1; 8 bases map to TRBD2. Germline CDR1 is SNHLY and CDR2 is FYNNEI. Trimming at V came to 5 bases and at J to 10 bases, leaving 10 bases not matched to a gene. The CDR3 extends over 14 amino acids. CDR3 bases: TGTGCCAGCAGTCTACTAGCGGCTGCGGGAGAGCAGTTCTTC. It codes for CASSLLAAAGEQFF. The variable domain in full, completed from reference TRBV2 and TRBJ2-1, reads EPEVTQTPSHQVTQMGQEVILRCVPISNHLYFYWYRQILGQKVEFLVSFYNNEISEKSEIFDDQFSVERPDGSNFTLKIRSTKLEDSAMYFCASSLLAAAGEQFFGPGTRLTVL.

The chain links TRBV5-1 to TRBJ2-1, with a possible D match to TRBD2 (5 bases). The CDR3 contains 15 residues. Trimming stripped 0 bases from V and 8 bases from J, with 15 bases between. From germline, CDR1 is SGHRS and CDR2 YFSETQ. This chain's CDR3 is CASSLDVGAGYEQFF. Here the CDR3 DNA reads TGCGCCAGCAGCTTGGATGTGGGAGCCGGCTATGAGCAGTTCTTC.

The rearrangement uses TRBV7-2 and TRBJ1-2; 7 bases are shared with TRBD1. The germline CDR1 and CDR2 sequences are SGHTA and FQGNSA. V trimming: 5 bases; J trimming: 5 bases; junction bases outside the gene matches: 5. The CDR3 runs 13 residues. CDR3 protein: CASSKTGSYGYTF. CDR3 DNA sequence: TGTGCCAGCAGCAAGACAGGGTCGTATGGCTACACCTTC.

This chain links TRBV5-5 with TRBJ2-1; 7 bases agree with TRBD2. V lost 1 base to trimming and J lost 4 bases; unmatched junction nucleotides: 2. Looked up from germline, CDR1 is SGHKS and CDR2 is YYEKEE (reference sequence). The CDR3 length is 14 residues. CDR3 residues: CASSLLSGYNEQFF. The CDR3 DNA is TGTGCCAGCAGCTTGCTTAGCGGGTACAATGAGCAGTTCTTC.

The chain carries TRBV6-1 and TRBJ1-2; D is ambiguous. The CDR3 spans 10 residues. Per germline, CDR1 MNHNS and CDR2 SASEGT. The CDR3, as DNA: TGTGGACTAGGGAGCTATGGCTACACCTTC. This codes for CGLGSYGYTF.

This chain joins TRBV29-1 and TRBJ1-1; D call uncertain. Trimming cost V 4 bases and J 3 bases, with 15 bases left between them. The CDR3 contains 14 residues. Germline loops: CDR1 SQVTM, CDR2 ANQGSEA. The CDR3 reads CSVAAHWRDTEAFF. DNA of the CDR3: TGCAGCGTTGCAGCTCATTGGCGGGACACTGAAGCTTTCTTT.

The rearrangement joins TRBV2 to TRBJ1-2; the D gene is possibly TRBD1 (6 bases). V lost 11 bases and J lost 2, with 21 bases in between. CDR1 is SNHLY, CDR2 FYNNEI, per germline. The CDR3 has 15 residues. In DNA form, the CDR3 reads TGTGCCGAGGGGGACACAAACTCTCTGAACTATGGCTACACCTTC. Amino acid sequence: CAEGDTNSLNYGYTF. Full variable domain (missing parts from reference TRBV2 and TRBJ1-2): EPEVTQTPSHQVTQMGQEVILRCVPISNHLYFYWYRQILGQKVEFLVSFYNNEISEKSEIFDDQFSVERPDGSNFTLKIRSTKLEDSAMYFCAEGDTNSLNYGYTFGSGTRLTVV.

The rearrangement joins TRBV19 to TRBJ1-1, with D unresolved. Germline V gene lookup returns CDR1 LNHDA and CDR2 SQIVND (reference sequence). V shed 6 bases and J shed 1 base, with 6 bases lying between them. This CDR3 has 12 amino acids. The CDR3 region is CASRPGNTEAFF. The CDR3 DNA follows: TGTGCCAGTAGACCCGGGAACACTGAAGCTTTCTTT. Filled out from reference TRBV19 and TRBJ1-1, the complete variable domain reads DGGITQSPKYLFRKEGQNVTLSCEQNLNHDAMYWYRQDPGQGLRLIYYSQIVNDFQKGDIAEGYSVSREKKESFPLTVTSAQKNPTAFYLCASRPGNTEAFFGQGTRLTVV.

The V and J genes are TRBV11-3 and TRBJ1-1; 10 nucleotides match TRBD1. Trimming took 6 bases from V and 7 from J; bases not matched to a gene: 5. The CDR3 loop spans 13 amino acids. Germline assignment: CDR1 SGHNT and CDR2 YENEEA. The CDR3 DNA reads TGTGCCAGCAGATCCGGGACAGGGGTTGAAGCTTTCTTT. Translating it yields CASRSGTGVEAFF. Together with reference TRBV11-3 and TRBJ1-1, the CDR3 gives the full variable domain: EAGVVQSPRYKIIEKKQPVAFWCNPISGHNTLYWYLQNLGQGPELLIRYENEEAVDDSQLPKDRFSAERLKGVDSTLKIQPAELGDSAVYLCASRSGTGVEAFFGQGTRLTVV.

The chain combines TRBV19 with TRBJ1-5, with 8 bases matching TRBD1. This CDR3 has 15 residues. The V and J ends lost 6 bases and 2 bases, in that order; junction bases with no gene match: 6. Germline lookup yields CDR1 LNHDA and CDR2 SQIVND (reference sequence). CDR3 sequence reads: CASSFGQGGNQPQHF. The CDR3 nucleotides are TGTGCCAGTAGCTTCGGACAGGGAGGCAATCAGCCCCAGCATTTT.

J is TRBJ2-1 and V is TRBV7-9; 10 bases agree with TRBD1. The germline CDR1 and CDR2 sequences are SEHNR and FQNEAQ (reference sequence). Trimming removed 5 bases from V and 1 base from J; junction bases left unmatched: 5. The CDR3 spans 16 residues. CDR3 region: CASSLPGQGSYNEQFF. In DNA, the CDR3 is TGTGCCAGCAGCCTCCCGGGACAGGGGTCCTACAATGAGCAGTTCTTC. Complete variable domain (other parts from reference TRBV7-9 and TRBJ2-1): DTGVSQNPRHKITKRGQNVTFRCDPISEHNRLYWYRQTLGQGPEFLTYFQNEAQLEKSRLLSDRFSAERPKGSFSTLEIQRTEQGDSAMYLCASSLPGQGSYNEQFFGPGTRLTVL.

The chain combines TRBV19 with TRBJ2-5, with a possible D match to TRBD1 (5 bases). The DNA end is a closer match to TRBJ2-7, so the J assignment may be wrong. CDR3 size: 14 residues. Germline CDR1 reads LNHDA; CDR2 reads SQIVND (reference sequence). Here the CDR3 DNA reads TGTGCCAGTAACCCTGGGGCCGGCACCAACGAGCAGTACTTC. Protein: CASNPGAGTNEQYF.

The CDR3 sequence: CASSLQGGNNEQFF. CDR3 sequence (DNA): TGTGCCAGCAGCCTACAGGGGGGGAACAATGAGCAGTTCTTC. V usage is TRBV5-8 and J usage is TRBJ2-1, with D possibly TRBD1 on 8 matching bases. The germline V and J ends were trimmed by 4 bases and 5 bases, with 13 bases remaining between them. The CDR3 covers 14 residues. The germline V gene encodes CDR1 SGHTS and CDR2 YDEGEE. Combining the CDR3 with reference TRBV5-8 and TRBJ2-1 gives the whole variable domain EAGVTQSPTHLIKTRGQQATLRCSPISGHTSVYWYQQALGLGLQFLLWYDEGEERNRGNFPPRFSGRQFPNYSSELNVNALELEDSALYLCASSLQGGNNEQFFGPGTRLTVL.

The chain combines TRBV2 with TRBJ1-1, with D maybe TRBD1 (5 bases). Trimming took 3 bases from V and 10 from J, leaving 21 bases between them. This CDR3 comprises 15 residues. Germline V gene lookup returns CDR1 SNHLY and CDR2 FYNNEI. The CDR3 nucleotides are TGTGCCAGCAGTGACCGAGAGAGGGCGGGGGTTGGAGCTTTCTTT. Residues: CASSDRERAGVGAFF.

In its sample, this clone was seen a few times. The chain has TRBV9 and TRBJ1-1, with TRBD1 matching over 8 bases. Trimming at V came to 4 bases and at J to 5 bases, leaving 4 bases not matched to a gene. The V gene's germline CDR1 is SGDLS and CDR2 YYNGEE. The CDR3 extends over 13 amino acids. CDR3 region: CASSPTGGTEAFF. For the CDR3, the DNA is TGTGCCAGCAGCCCTACAGGGGGGACTGAAGCTTTCTTT.

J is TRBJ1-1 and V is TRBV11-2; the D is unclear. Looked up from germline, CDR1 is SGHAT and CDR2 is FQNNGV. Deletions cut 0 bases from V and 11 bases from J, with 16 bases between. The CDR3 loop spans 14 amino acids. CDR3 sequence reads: CASSLDRVSGSAFF. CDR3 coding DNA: TGTGCCAGCAGCTTAGATCGGGTTAGCGGTAGCGCTTTCTTT. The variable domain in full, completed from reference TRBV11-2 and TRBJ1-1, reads EAGVAQSPRYKIIEKRQSVAFWCNPISGHATLYWYQQILGQGPKLLIQFQNNGVVDDSQLPKDRFSAERLKGVDSTLKIQPAKLEDSAVYLCASSLDRVSGSAFFGQGTRLTVV.

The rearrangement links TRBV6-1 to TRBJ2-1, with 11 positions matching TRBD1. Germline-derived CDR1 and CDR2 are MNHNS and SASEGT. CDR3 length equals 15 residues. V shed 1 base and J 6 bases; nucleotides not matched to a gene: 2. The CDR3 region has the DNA TGTGCCAGCAGTGAAGGGACAGGGGGCCTCAATGAGCAGTTCTTC. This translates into CASSEGTGGLNEQFF.

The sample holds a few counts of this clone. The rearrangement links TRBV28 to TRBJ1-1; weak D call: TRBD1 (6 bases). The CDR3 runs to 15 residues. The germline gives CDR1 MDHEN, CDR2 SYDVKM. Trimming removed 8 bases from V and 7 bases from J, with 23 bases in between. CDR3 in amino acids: CASLYSGGLGIEAFF. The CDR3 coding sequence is TGTGCCAGCCTCTACTCGGGGGGGCTAGGCATTGAAGCTTTCTTT.

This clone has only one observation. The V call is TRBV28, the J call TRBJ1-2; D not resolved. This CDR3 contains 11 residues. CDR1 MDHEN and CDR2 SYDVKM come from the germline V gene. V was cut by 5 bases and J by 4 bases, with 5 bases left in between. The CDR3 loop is CASSGAYGYTF. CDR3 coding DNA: TGTGCCAGCAGTGGAGCCTATGGCTACACCTTC.

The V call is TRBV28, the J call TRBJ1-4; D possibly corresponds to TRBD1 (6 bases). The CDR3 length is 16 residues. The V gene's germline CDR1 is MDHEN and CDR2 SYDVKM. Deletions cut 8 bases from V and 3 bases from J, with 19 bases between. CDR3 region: CASASAGEAPNEKLFF. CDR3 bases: TGTGCCAGCGCGTCAGCAGGGGAAGCACCTAATGAAAAACTGTTTTTT.

Here the CDR3 reads CASSETGYEQYF. Written as DNA, the CDR3 is TGTGCCAGCAGTGAAACGGGTTACGAGCAGTACTTC. The chain recombines TRBV6-1 with TRBJ2-7; D unresolved. The CDR3 consists of 12 residues. Germline lookup yields CDR1 MNHNS and CDR2 SASEGT. V lost 2 bases and J 4 bases, leaving 6 bases between the germline ends.

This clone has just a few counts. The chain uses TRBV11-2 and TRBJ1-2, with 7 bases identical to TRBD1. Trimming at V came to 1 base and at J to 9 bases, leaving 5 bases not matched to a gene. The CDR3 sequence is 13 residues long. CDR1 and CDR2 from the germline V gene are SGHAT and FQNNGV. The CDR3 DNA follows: TGTGCCAGCAGCTTAGGCTTCAGGGGGAGCTACACCTTC. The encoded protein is CASSLGFRGSYTF.

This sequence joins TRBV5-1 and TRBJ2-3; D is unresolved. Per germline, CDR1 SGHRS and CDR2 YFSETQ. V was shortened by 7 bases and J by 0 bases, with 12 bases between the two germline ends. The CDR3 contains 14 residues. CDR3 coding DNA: TGCGCCAGCTTCCCTCCGGGTAGCACAGATACGCAGTATTTT. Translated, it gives CASFPPGSTDTQYF.

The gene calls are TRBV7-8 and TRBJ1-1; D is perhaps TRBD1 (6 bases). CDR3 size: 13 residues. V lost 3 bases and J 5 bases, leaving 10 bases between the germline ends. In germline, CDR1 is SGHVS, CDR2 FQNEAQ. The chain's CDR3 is CASSFAGVTEAFF. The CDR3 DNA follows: TGTGCCAGCAGCTTCGCAGGGGTAACTGAAGCTTTCTTT.

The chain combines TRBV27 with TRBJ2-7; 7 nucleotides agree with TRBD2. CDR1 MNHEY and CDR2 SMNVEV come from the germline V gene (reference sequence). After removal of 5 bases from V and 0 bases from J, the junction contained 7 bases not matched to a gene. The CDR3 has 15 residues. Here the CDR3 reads CASSPQRDHSYEQYF. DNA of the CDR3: TGTGCCAGCAGTCCTCAGCGGGACCACTCCTACGAGCAGTACTTC.

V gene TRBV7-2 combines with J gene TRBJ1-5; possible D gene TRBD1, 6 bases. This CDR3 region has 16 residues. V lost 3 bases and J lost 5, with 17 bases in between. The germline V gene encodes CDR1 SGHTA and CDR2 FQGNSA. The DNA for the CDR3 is TGTGCCAGCAGCTTCGGGGGGCCGGATGTGTATCAGCCCCAGCATTTT. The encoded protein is CASSFGGPDVYQPQHF.